What follows is one TCR beta chain and its context. Its antigen remains unknown. PCR primers comprised 60 Vbeta and 13 Jbeta primers. Using immunoSEQ multiplex PCR, the repertoire was profiled, and TCRdb retains in-frame clones only, with some absent. The data show fewer than 250,000 clones, 81% seen once. From germline, CDR1 is SGHVS and CDR2 FQNEAQ. Trimming stripped 3 bases from V and 8 bases from J, with 24 bases between. The CDR3 runs to 17 residues. This sample is part of a study of cytomegalovirus exposure and HLA in healthy donors. Study-wide results and limits: Several of the most significant clusters appeared linked to common viral pathogens, based on a later analysis.

The chain has TRBV7-8 and TRBJ2-3, with D hard to call. The sample was PBMCs. The receptor comes from a man aged 35-49 years in good health and CMV-seropositive. CDR3 nucleotide sequence: TGTGCCAGCAGCTTCTGGGTCCAAAGCGCAACAATTGCTACGCAGTATTTT. Residues: CASSFWVQSATIATQYF. Full variable domain (outside the CDR3, taken from reference TRBV7-8 and TRBJ2-3): GAGVSQSPRYKVAKRGQDVALRCDPISGHVSLFWYQQALGQGPEFLTYFQNEAQLDKSGLPSDRFFAERPEGSVSTLKIQRTQQEDSAVYLCASSFWVQSATIATQYFGPGTRLTVL.